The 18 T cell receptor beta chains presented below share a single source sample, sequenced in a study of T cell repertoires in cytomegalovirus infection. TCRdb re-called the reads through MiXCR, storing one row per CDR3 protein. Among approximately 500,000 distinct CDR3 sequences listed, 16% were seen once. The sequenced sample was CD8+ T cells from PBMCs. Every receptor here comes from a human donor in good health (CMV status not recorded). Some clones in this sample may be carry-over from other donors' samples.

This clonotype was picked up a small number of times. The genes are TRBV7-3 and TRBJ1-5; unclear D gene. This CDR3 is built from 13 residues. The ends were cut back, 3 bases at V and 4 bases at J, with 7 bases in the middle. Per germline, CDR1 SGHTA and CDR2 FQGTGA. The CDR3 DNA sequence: TGTGCCAGCAGCTTCGACCGAAATCAGCCCCAGCATTTT. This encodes CASSFDRNQPQHF.

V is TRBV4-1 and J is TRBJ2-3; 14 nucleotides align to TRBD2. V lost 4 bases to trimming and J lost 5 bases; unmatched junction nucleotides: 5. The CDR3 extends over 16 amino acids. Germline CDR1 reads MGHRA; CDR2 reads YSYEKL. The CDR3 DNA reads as TGCGCCAGCAGCCGTGGGACTAGCGGGAGACAAGATACGCAGTATTTT. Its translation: CASSRGTSGRQDTQYF.

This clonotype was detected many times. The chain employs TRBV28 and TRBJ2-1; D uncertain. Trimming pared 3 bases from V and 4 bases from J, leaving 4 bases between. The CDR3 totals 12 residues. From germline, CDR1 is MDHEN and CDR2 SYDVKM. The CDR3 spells CASSFVYNEQFF. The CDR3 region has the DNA TGTGCCAGCAGTTTTGTTTACAATGAGCAGTTCTTC.

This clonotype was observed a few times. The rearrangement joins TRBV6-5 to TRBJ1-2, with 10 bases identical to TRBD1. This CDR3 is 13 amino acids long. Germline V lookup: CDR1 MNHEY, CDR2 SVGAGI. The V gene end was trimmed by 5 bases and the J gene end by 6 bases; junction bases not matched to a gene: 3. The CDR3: CASSLTGGNGYTF. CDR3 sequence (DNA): TGTGCCAGCAGTCTGACAGGGGGCAATGGCTACACCTTC.

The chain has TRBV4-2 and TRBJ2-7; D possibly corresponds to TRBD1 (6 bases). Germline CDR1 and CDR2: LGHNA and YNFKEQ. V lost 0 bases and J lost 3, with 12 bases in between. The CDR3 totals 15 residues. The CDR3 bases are TGTGCCAGCAGCCAAGATGTCCAGGGGTACTACGAGCAGTACTTC. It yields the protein CASSQDVQGYYEQYF.

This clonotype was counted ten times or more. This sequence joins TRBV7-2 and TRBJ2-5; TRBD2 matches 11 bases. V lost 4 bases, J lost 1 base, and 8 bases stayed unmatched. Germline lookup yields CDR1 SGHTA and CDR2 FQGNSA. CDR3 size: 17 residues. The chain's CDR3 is CASSYGLAGLSQETQYF. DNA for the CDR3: TGTGCCAGCAGCTACGGACTAGCGGGTCTCTCCCAAGAGACCCAGTACTTC.

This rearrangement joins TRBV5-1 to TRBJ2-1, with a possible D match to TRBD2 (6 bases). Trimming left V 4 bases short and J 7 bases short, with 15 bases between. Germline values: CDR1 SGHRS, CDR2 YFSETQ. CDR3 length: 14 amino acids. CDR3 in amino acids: CASSAYGGSNEQFF. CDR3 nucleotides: TGCGCCAGCAGCGCCTATGGGGGGTCGAATGAGCAGTTCTTC. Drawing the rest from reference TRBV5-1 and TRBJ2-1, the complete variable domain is KAGVTQTPRYLIKTRGQQVTLSCSPISGHRSVSWYQQTPGQGLQFLFEYFSETQRNKGNFPGRFSGRQFSNSRSEMNVSTLELGDSALYLCASSAYGGSNEQFFGPGTRLTVL.

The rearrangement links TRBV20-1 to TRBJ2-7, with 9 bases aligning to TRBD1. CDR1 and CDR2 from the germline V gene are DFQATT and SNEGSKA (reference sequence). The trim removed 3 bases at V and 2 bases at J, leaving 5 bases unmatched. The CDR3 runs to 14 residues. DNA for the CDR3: TGCAGTGCTAGGGGACAGGGATTTCCCTACGAGCAGTACTTC. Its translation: CSARGQGFPYEQYF.

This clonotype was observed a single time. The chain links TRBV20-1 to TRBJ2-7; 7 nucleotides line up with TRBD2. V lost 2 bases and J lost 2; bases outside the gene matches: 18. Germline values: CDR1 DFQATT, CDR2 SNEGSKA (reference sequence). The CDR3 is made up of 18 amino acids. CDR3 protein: CSARRWEGGVEPTYEQYF. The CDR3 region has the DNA TGCAGTGCTAGAAGGTGGGAGGGAGGGGTAGAACCTACCTACGAGCAGTACTTC.

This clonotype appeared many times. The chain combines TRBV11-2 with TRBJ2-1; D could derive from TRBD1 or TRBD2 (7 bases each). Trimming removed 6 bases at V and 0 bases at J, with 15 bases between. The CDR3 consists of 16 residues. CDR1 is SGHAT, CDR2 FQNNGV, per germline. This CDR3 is CASRQQGRGSYNEQFF. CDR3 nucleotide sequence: TGTGCCAGCAGACAACAGGGGAGGGGCTCCTACAATGAGCAGTTCTTC.

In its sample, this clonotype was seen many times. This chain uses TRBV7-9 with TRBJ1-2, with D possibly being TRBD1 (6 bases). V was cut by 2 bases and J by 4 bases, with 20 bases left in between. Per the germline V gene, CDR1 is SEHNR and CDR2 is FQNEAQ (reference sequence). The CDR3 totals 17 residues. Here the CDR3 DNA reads TGTGCCAGCAGCTTACCTCCCGGGTGGCAGGGGTCCTATGGCTACACCTTC. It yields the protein CASSLPPGWQGSYGYTF.

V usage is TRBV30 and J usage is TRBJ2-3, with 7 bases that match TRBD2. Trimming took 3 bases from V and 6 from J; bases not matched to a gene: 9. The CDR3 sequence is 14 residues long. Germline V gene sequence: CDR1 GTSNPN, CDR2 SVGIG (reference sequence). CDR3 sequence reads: CAWSSGGGVDTQYF. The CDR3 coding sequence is TGTGCCTGGAGCTCGGGGGGAGGAGTGGATACGCAGTATTTT.

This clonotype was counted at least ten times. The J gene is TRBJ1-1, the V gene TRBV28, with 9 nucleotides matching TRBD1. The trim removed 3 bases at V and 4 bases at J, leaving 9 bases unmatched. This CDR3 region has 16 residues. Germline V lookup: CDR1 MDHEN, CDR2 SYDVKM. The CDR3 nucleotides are TGTGCCAGCAGTTTCCCCGGGACAGGGCTGGGCACTGAAGCTTTCTTT. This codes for CASSFPGTGLGTEAFF.

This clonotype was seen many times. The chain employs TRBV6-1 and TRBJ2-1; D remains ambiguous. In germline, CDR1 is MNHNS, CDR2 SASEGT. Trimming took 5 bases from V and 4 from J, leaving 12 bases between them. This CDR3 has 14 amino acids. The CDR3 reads CASSPQAEYNEQFF. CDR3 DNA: TGTGCCAGCAGTCCCCAGGCCGAGTACAATGAGCAGTTCTTC.

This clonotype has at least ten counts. The CDR3 nucleotides read TGTGCCAGCAGTTCGAACCCACCACAGGATAGCACAGATACGCAGTATTTT. It translates to CASSSNPPQDSTDTQYF. V and J are TRBV28 and TRBJ2-3; perhaps TRBD1 as D (5 bases). Trimming took 4 bases from V and 0 from J, leaving 17 bases between them. This CDR3 is built from 17 residues. CDR1 MDHEN and CDR2 SYDVKM come from the germline V gene.

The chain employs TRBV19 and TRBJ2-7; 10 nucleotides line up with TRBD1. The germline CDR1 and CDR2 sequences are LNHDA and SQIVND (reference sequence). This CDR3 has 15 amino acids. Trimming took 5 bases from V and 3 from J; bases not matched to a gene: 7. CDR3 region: CASSAGTGALYEQYF. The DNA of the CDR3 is TGTGCCAGTAGTGCCGGGACAGGGGCTCTCTACGAGCAGTACTTC.

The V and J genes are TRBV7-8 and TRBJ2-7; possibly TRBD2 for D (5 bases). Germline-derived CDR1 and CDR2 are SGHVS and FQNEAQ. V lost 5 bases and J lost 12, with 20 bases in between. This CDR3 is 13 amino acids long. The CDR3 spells CASSLSGTYETYF. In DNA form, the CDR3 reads TGTGCCAGCAGCCTCAGCGGTACCTACGAGACGTACTTC.

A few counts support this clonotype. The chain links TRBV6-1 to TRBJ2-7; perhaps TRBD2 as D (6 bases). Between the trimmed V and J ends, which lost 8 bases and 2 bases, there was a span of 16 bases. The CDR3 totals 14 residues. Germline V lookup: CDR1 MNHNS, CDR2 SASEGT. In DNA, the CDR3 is TGTGCCAGCGAGAGGAGGGAGGCCACCTACGAGCAGTACTTC. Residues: CASERREATYEQYF.